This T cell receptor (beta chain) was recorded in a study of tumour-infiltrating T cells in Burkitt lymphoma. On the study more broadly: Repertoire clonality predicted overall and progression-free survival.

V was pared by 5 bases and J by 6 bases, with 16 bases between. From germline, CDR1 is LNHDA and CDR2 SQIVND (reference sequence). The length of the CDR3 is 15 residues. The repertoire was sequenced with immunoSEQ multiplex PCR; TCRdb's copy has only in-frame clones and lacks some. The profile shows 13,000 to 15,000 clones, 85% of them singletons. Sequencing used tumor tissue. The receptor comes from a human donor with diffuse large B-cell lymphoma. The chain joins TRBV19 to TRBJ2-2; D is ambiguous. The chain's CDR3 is CASSPLARLAGELFF. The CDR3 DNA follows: TGTGCCAGTAGTCCCCTTGCCAGGTTGGCCGGGGAGCTGTTTTTT.